These 32 T cell receptor beta chains share one sample of origin, sequenced in a study of T cell repertoires in MIS-A myocarditis. Profiled with immunoSEQ multiplex PCR; TCRdb holds only in-frame clones, not every one. The sample holds about 6,600 clones, just under 80% seen once. The sequenced sample consisted of right inferior lung lobe tissue obtained at autopsy. All receptors come from a man aged 18-30 years with fulminant myocarditis from multisystem inflammatory syndrome in adults (MIS-A) after COVID-19.

This clone was picked up a small number of times. V usage is TRBV19 and J usage is TRBJ1-5; D is possibly TRBD1 (5 bases). V was trimmed by 2 bases and J by 4 bases, leaving 12 bases between them. Germline V CDR1 and CDR2: LNHDA, SQIVND (reference sequence). This CDR3 comprises 15 residues. CDR3 protein: CASSIRGTQNQPQHF. The CDR3 nucleotides read TGTGCCAGTAGTATACGGGGGACCCAGAATCAGCCCCAGCATTTT.

This clone appeared a single time. The chain has TRBV6-4 and TRBJ1-2; D unresolved. The V gene's germline CDR1 is MRHNA and CDR2 SNTAGT. This CDR3 contains 16 residues. V dropped 6 bases and J dropped 3 bases, with 20 bases sitting between them. CDR3 DNA: TGTGCCAGCAGCCCCACCACGACGAACAGCTACTATGGCTACACCTTC. Translation gives CASSPTTTNSYYGYTF.

The chain uses TRBV5-6 and TRBJ1-2; D might be TRBD1 (5 bases). Between the trimmed V and J ends, which lost 2 bases and 8 bases, there was a span of 13 bases. In germline, CDR1 is SGHDT, CDR2 YYEEEE. This CDR3 spans 13 amino acids. The CDR3: CASSFEGLVGYTF. CDR3 nucleotide sequence: TGTGCCAGCAGCTTCGAGGGGCTCGTAGGCTACACCTTC. The full variable domain, its missing parts supplied by reference TRBV5-6 and TRBJ1-2, is DAGVTQSPTHLIKTRGQQVTLRCSPKSGHDTVSWYQQALGQGPQFIFQYYEEEERQRGNFPDRFSGHQFPNYSSELNVNALLLGDSALYLCASSFEGLVGYTFGSGTRLTVV.

The V call is TRBV20-1, the J call TRBJ2-5; TRBD1 might be the D (6 bases). Germline CDR1 DFQATT, CDR2 SNEGSKA (reference sequence). Trimming removed 3 bases at V and 2 bases at J, with 10 bases between. The CDR3 is 13 residues long. The DNA for the CDR3 is TGCAGTGCTAGTTTGGGGGCGCAAGAGACCCAGTACTTC. Translating gives CSASLGAQETQYF.

The chain joins TRBV19 to TRBJ1-2; 7 bases map to TRBD1. The J segment lost 1 base and the V segment lost 3 bases, leaving 5 bases of the junction unmatched. The CDR3 extends over 15 amino acids. Germline V gene lookup returns CDR1 LNHDA and CDR2 SQIVND (reference sequence). DNA for the CDR3: TGTGCCAGTAGTATCACCCGACAGGGTAACTATGGCTACACCTTC. Its translation is CASSITRQGNYGYTF.

The chain is built from TRBV5-1 and TRBJ2-3; 8 bases fit TRBD2. The CDR3 covers 19 residues. V lost 3 bases, J lost 6 bases, and 21 bases stayed unmatched. Looked up from germline, CDR1 is SGHRS and CDR2 is YFSETQ. The CDR3 coding sequence is TGCGCCAGCAGCTCAACACCTGCGGGTAACCGAGCGGGAGTGGATACGCAGTATTTT. It yields the protein CASSSTPAGNRAGVDTQYF.

The chain combines TRBV2 with TRBJ2-5, with 9 bases matching TRBD1. The V gene end was trimmed by 6 bases and the J gene end by 5 bases; junction bases not matched to a gene: 13. Germline V CDR1 and CDR2: SNHLY, FYNNEI. The CDR3 is 16 amino acids. Here the CDR3 DNA reads TGTGCCAGCAGCCTTTTACAGGGGGCAAGAATGGAGACCCAGTACTTC. It yields the protein CASSLLQGARMETQYF.

This clone was detected once. The chain employs TRBV19 and TRBJ2-7; TRBD1 aligns across 11 bases. V shed 3 bases and J 4 bases; nucleotides not matched to a gene: 5. From germline, CDR1 is LNHDA and CDR2 SQIVND (reference sequence). The CDR3 covers 15 residues. The CDR3 nucleotides are TGTGCCAGTAGTATTGCCGGGACAGGGGGGTACGAGCAGTACTTC. Translating it yields CASSIAGTGGYEQYF.

J is TRBJ1-5 and V is TRBV19; perhaps TRBD1 as D (6 bases). Trimming took off 7 bases at V and 7 bases at J, with 17 bases between the two ends. CDR3 length: 14 residues. Germline-derived CDR1 and CDR2 are LNHDA and SQIVND (reference sequence). CDR3 sequence reads: CASTKQGSGQPQHF. In nucleotides, the CDR3 is TGTGCCAGTACTAAACAGGGTTCCGGACAGCCCCAGCATTTT.

V usage is TRBV5-1 and J usage is TRBJ2-2; D remains unclear. The CDR3 runs to 11 residues. V lost 2 bases and J lost 6, with 2 bases in between. Germline CDR1 SGHRS, CDR2 YFSETQ. The CDR3 sequence: CASSLAGELFF. In DNA, the CDR3 is TGCGCCAGCAGCTTAGCCGGGGAGCTGTTTTTT.

This clone has only a few counts. The chain links TRBV9 to TRBJ1-4; TRBD1 is a possible D gene (5 bases). V shed 4 bases and J shed 2 bases, with 12 bases lying between them. Germline V CDR1 and CDR2: SGDLS, YYNGEE. This CDR3 is 15 amino acids long. The chain's CDR3 is CASSRQGWTNEKLFF. The CDR3 nucleotides read TGTGCCAGCAGCCGTCAGGGTTGGACTAATGAAAAACTGTTTTTT.

The count of this clone is one. The rearrangement joins TRBV5-1 to TRBJ2-3, with 7 bases identical to TRBD2. This CDR3 region has 15 residues. The junction had 10 bases not matched to a gene; V was cut back by 5 bases and J by 4 bases. CDR1 is SGHRS and CDR2 is YFSETQ in the germline V gene. CDR3 sequence: CASRTRGGSPDTQYF. Written as DNA, the CDR3 is TGCGCCAGCAGGACAAGGGGCGGGAGCCCAGATACGCAGTATTTT.

The CDR3: CASSDRVSSYEQYF. Written as DNA, the CDR3 is TGTGCCAGCAGCGACAGGGTGAGCTCCTACGAGCAGTACTTC. The V gene is TRBV5-5, the J gene TRBJ2-7; TRBD1 agrees at 7 bases. Looked up from germline, CDR1 is SGHKS and CDR2 is YYEKEE (reference sequence). This CDR3 region has 14 residues. The trim removed 4 bases at V and 0 bases at J, leaving 4 bases unmatched. Full variable domain (missing parts from reference TRBV5-5 and TRBJ2-7): DAGVTQSPTHLIKTRGQQVTLRCSPISGHKSVSWYQQVLGQGPQFIFQYYEKEERGRGNFPDRFSARQFPNYSSELNVNALLLGDSALYLCASSDRVSSYEQYFGPGTRLTVT.

This clone was recorded only once. This sequence joins TRBV18 and TRBJ2-5, with a weak D call TRBD2 (6 bases). Germline CDR1 KGHSH, CDR2 LQKENI. The CDR3 totals 12 residues. Trimming shortened V by 10 bases and J by 9 bases, and 18 bases separated the two germline ends. The CDR3 DNA is TGTGCCACCACGGGACCTTCGGGGGCCCAGTACTTC. Translated, it gives CATTGPSGAQYF.

Of note for this clone: One junction end disagrees with the germline gene, perhaps due to a read error. CDR3 sequence (DNA): TGTGCCAGCAGTGAAGTCTCCGGGACAGGGAACCCTGAAGCTTTCTTT. It specifies CASSEVSGTGNPEAFF. The V gene is TRBV25-1, the J gene TRBJ1-1; TRBD1 agrees at 9 bases. The CDR3 totals 16 residues. Per germline, CDR1 MGHDK and CDR2 SYGVNS.

This chain's CDR3 is CASSFALNTEAFF. CDR3 nucleotides: TGTGCCAGCAGCTTTGCGCTCAACACTGAAGCTTTCTTT. The gene calls are TRBV7-3 and TRBJ1-1; D unclear. The CDR3 covers 13 residues. Trimming cost V 3 bases and J 2 bases, with 7 bases left between them. Per the germline V gene, CDR1 is SGHTA and CDR2 is FQGTGA.

J is TRBJ1-1 and V is TRBV4-1; D perhaps matches TRBD1 (6 bases). The V gene lost 4 bases and the J gene lost 2 bases, with 17 bases spanning the gap. The CDR3 sequence is 16 residues long. Germline CDR1 reads MGHRA; CDR2 reads YSYEKL. The DNA for the CDR3 is TGCGCCAGCAGCCCAAGAAGGACAGCCCCTAACACTGAAGCTTTCTTT. Translating it yields CASSPRRTAPNTEAFF.

The J gene is TRBJ2-7, the V gene TRBV28, with D perhaps TRBD1 (6 bases). The CDR3 length is 14 residues. The germline V and J ends were trimmed by 6 bases and 4 bases, with 16 bases remaining between them. In germline, CDR1 is MDHEN, CDR2 SYDVKM. The CDR3 sequence is CASSRGQRTYEQYF. In DNA, the CDR3 is TGTGCCAGCAGCCGCGGACAGCGAACGTACGAGCAGTACTTC.

The chain has TRBV6-1 and TRBJ2-6, with a weak D call TRBD1 (6 bases). CDR3 length: 16 amino acids. Germline-derived CDR1 and CDR2 are MNHNS and SASEGT. Trimming took 1 base from V and 0 from J, leaving 7 bases between them. In DNA, the CDR3 is TGTGCCAGCAGTGAAGAAGGGGGCTCTGGGGCCAACGTCCTGACTTTC. Translated, it gives CASSEEGGSGANVLTF.

The genes are TRBV10-2 and TRBJ1-2; D gene ambiguous. V was pared by 4 bases and J by 4 bases, with 10 bases between. CDR1 WSHSY and CDR2 SAAADI come from the germline V gene. The CDR3 contains 13 residues. The CDR3 DNA follows: TGCGCCAGCAGTGTCGGAGCCCTCTATGGCTACACCTTC. Protein: CASSVGALYGYTF.

This CDR3 is CASSPGRGYGYTF. The CDR3, as DNA: TGTGCCAGCAGCCCCGGCCGGGGCTATGGCTACACCTTC. V usage is TRBV5-6 and J usage is TRBJ1-2; unclear D gene. Germline V gene lookup returns CDR1 SGHDT and CDR2 YYEEEE. The CDR3 consists of 13 residues. The ends were cut back, 4 bases at V and 4 bases at J, with 11 bases in the middle.

This rearrangement joins TRBV12-3 or TRBV12-4 to TRBJ1-1, with D unclear. This CDR3 spans 13 amino acids. V shed 6 bases and J shed 6 bases, with 14 bases lying between them. CDR3 sequence (DNA): TGTGCCAGCAGCCTAAGCCAGGTACCTGAAGCTTTCTTT. This translates into CASSLSQVPEAFF.

The V gene is TRBV3-1 (or the pseudogene TRBV3-2), the J gene TRBJ2-5, with 10 bases fitting TRBD2. This CDR3 region has 15 residues. Germline-derived CDR1 and CDR2 are LGHDT and YNNKEL (reference sequence). V lost 0 bases and J lost 3; bases outside the gene matches: 1. Written as DNA, the CDR3 is TGTGCCAGCAGCCAAGATAGCGGGGGGAAAGAGACCCAGTACTTC. Protein product: CASSQDSGGKETQYF.

Written as DNA, the CDR3 is TGTGCCAGCAGCGTAGATGGCAGAAGAACCGGGGAGCTGTTTTTT. Protein sequence: CASSVDGRRTGELFF. This sequence joins TRBV9 and TRBJ2-2; D not certain. Looked up from germline, CDR1 is SGDLS and CDR2 is YYNGEE. The germline V and J ends were trimmed by 0 bases and 5 bases, with 11 bases remaining between them. The CDR3 covers 15 residues.

This clone was observed once. For the CDR3, the DNA is TGTGCCAGCAGCTCGGACAGTAAAGAGTATGGCTACACCTTC. Its protein product is CASSSDSKEYGYTF. The chain combines TRBV6-6 with TRBJ1-2; D perhaps matches TRBD1 (6 bases). The CDR3 consists of 14 residues. Germline V CDR1 and CDR2: MNHNY, SVGAGI (reference sequence). V dropped 6 bases and J dropped 5 bases, with 16 bases sitting between them.

The chain links TRBV5-6 to TRBJ2-3; 11 nucleotides match TRBD2. The CDR3 is 19 residues long. The germline gives CDR1 SGHDT, CDR2 YYEEEE. Trimming at V came to 0 bases and at J to 0 bases, leaving 9 bases not matched to a gene. This CDR3 is CASSLVGSGGAGSTDTQYF. CDR3 in DNA: TGTGCCAGCAGCTTGGTTGGTAGCGGGGGGGCCGGTAGCACAGATACGCAGTATTTT.

The genes are TRBV27 and TRBJ2-5; TRBD2 matches at 14 bases. The ends lost 5 bases at V and 5 bases at J; junction bases unmatched: 4. Germline V CDR1 and CDR2: MNHEY, SMNVEV (reference sequence). The CDR3 spans 15 residues. The CDR3 region is CASSQTSGRAETQYF. DNA of the CDR3: TGTGCCAGCAGTCAGACTAGCGGGAGGGCCGAGACCCAGTACTTC.

The chain has TRBV30 and TRBJ2-1; weak D call: TRBD2 (6 bases). Germline V gene lookup returns CDR1 GTSNPN and CDR2 SVGIG (reference sequence). V was cut by 4 bases and J by 3 bases, with 13 bases left in between. The CDR3 is 14 amino acids. CDR3 loop: CAWTKGGIYNEQFF. The DNA of the CDR3 is TGTGCCTGGACGAAGGGCGGGATCTACAATGAGCAGTTCTTC.

The gene calls are TRBV6-2 or TRBV6-3 and TRBJ1-6; tentative D call: TRBD1 (5 bases). Trimming removed 0 bases at V and 9 bases at J, with 15 bases between. The CDR3 length is 16 residues. CDR1 is MNHEY, CDR2 SVGEGT, per germline. The CDR3 DNA is TGTGCCAGCAGTTACTCGGAGGCACGGGGCACTTCACCCCTCCACTTT. Its protein is CASSYSEARGTSPLHF.

The chain couples TRBV4-2 to TRBJ1-1; TRBD1 aligns across 12 bases. The V gene end was trimmed by 2 bases and the J gene end by 4 bases; junction bases not matched to a gene: 5. Germline lookup yields CDR1 LGHNA and CDR2 YNFKEQ. The CDR3 has 16 amino acids. CDR3 in amino acids: CASSQRDRGRATEAFF. CDR3 in DNA: TGTGCCAGCAGCCAACGGGACAGGGGGCGCGCCACTGAAGCTTTCTTT.

This clone was seen more than once but under ten times. The chain combines TRBV11-2 with TRBJ2-2, with D perhaps TRBD1 (6 bases). The germline V gene has CDR1 SGHAT and CDR2 FQNNGV. CDR3 length equals 16 residues. V dropped 2 bases and J dropped 6 bases, with 16 bases sitting between them. In DNA, the CDR3 is TGTGCCAGCAGCTTATTACCACAGGGTTGGTCCGGGGAGCTGTTTTTT. Protein sequence: CASSLLPQGWSGELFF.

V is TRBV5-1 and J is TRBJ2-3; D not resolved. Germline lookup yields CDR1 SGHRS and CDR2 YFSETQ. The ends were cut back, 4 bases at V and 2 bases at J, with 14 bases in the middle. The CDR3 totals 15 residues. In DNA form, the CDR3 reads TGCGCCAGCAGCACATCCCCGGCGGCCACAGATACGCAGTATTTT. Translated: CASSTSPAATDTQYF.